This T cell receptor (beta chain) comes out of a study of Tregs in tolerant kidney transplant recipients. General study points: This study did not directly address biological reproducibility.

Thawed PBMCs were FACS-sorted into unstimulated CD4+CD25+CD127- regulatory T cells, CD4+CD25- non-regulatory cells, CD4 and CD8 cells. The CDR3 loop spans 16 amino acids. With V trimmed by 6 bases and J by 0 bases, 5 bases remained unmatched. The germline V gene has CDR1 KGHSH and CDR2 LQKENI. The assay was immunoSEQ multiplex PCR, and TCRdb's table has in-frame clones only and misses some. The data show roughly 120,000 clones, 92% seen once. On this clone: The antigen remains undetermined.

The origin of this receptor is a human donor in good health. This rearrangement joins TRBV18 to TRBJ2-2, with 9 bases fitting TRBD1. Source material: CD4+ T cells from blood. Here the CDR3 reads CASSSGTGTNTGELFF. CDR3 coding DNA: TGTGCCAGCTCGTCCGGGACAGGGACGAACACCGGGGAGCTGTTTTTT.